This entry describes one T cell receptor beta chain. Its antigen is not known. The data stem from a study of T cell responses to AZD1222 COVID-19 vaccine. Measured with immunoSEQ multiplex PCR; TCRdb has only the in-frame clones, and not every one. The sample includes just over 30,000 clones, 85% to 90% seen only once; the top ten take around 13%. The V and J ends lost 8 bases and 0 bases respectively, with 13 bases between them. The germline gives CDR1 SNHLY, CDR2 FYNNEI. CDR3 length equals 15 residues. Study-wide results and caveats: With two AZD1222 doses given, Spike-specific TCR breadth and depth both rose. Epitopes outside B.1.351 and B.1.1.7 mutated regions reportedly drew nearly half of spike TCRs.

Sequenced here: peripheral blood, sampled 28 days after the second AZD1222 dose. The TCR comes from an adult who received the AZD1222 COVID-19 vaccine. This chain joins TRBV2 and TRBJ1-4; D uncertain. The CDR3 sequence is CASHGKDATNEKLFF. In DNA, the CDR3 is TGTGCCAGCCATGGGAAAGACGCAACTAATGAAAAACTGTTTTTT. Drawing the rest from reference TRBV2 and TRBJ1-4, the complete variable domain is EPEVTQTPSHQVTQMGQEVILRCVPISNHLYFYWYRQILGQKVEFLVSFYNNEISEKSEIFDDQFSVERPDGSNFTLKIRSTKLEDSAMYFCASHGKDATNEKLFFGSGTQLSVL.